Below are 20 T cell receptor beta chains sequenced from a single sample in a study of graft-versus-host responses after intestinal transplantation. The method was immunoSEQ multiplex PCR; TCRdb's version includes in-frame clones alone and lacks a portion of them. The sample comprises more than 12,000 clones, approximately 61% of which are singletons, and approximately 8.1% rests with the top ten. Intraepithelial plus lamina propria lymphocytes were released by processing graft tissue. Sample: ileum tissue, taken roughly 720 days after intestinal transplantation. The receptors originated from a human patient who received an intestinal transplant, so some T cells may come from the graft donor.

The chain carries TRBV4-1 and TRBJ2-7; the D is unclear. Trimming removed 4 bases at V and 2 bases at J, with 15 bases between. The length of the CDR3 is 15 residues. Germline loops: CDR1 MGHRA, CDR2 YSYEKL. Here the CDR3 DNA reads TGCGCCAGCAGCCGAATACTTGCGGCGGCCTACGAGCAGTACTTC. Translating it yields CASSRILAAAYEQYF.

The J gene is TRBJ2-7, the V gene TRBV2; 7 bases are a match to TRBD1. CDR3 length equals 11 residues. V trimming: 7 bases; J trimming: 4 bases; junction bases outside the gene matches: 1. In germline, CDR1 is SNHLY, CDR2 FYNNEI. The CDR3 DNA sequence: TGTGCCAGCACAGGGGGTTACGAGCAGTACTTC. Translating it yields CASTGGYEQYF.

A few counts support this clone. The CDR3 sequence is CASSEGQGRDYGYTF. The DNA for the CDR3 is TGTGCCAGCAGCGAGGGCCAGGGGAGGGACTATGGCTACACCTTC. This chain uses TRBV9 with TRBJ1-2, with a weak D call TRBD1 (6 bases). V lost 3 bases, J lost 3 bases, and 15 bases lay in between. The CDR3 extends over 15 amino acids. CDR1 is SGDLS and CDR2 is YYNGEE in the germline V gene.

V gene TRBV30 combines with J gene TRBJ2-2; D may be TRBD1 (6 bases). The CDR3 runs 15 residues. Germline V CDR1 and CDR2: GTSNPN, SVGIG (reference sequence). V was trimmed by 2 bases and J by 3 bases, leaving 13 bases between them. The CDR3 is CAWSLSGQDTGELFF. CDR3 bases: TGTGCCTGGAGTCTATCGGGACAAGACACCGGGGAGCTGTTTTTT.

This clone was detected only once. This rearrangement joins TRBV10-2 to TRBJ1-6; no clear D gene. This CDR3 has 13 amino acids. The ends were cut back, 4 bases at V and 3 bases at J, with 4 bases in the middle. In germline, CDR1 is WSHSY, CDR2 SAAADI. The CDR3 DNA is TGCGCCAGCAGTGGACACTATAATTCACCCCTCCACTTT. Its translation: CASSGHYNSPLHF.

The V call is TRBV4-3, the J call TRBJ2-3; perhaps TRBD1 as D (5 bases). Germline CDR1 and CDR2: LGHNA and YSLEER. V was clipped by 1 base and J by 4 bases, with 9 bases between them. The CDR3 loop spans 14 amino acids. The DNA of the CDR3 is TGCGCCAGCAGCCAAGCTAGGGGCGCAGATACGCAGTATTTT. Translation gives CASSQARGADTQYF.

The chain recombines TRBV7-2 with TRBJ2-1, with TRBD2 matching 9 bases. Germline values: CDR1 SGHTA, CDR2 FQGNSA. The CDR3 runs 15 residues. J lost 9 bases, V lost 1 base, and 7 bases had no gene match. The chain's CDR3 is CASSLDAGGPGEQFF. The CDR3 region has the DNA TGTGCCAGCAGCTTAGATGCGGGGGGGCCTGGTGAGCAGTTCTTC.

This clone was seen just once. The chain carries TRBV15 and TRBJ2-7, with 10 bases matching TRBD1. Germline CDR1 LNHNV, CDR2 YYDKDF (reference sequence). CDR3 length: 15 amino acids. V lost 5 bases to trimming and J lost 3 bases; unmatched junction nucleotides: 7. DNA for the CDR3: TGTGCCACCAGCGCCGGGACAGGGGCTATCTACGAGCAGTACTTC. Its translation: CATSAGTGAIYEQYF.

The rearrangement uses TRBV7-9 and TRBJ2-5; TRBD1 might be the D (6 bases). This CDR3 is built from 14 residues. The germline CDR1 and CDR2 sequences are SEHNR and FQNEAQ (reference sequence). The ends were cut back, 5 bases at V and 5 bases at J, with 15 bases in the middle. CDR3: CASSPQGSRETQYF. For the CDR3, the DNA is TGTGCCAGCAGCCCACAGGGTAGTAGGGAGACCCAGTACTTC.

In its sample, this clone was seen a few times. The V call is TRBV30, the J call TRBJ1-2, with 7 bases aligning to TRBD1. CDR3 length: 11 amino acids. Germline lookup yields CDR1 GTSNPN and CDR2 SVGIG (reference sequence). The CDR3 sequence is CTTGANYGYTF. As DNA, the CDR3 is TGTACAACAGGGGCCAACTATGGCTACACCTTC.

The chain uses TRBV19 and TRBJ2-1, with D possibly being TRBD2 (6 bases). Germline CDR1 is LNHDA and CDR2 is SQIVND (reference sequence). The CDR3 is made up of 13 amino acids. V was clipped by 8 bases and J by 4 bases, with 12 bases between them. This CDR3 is CASGEATYNEQFF. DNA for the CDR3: TGTGCCAGTGGGGAGGCAACATACAATGAGCAGTTCTTC.

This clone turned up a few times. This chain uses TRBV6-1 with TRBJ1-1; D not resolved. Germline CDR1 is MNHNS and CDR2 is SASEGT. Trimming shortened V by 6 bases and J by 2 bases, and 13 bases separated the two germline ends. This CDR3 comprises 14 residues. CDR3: CASSQTRINTEAFF. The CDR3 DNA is TGTGCCAGCAGCCAGACAAGGATCAACACTGAAGCTTTCTTT.

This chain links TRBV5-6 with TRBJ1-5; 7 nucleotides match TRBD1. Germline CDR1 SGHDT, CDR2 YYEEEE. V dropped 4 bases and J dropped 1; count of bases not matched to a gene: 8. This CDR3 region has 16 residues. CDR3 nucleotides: TGTGCCAGCAGCCTAACAGGGGAGGTAAGCAATCAGCCCCAGCATTTT. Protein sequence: CASSLTGEVSNQPQHF.

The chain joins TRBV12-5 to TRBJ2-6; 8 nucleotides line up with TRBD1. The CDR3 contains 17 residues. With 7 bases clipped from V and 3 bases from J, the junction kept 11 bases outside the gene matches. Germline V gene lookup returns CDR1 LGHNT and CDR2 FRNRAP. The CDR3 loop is CASDSRPGGSGANVLTF. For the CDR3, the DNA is TGTGCTAGTGATTCCCGCCCAGGGGGCAGTGGGGCCAACGTCCTGACTTTC.

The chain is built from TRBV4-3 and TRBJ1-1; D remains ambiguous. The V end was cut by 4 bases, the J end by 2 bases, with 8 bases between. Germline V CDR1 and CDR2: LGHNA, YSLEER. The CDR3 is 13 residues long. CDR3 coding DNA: TGCGCCAGCAGCCGCAGACTTAACACTGAAGCTTTCTTT. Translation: CASSRRLNTEAFF.

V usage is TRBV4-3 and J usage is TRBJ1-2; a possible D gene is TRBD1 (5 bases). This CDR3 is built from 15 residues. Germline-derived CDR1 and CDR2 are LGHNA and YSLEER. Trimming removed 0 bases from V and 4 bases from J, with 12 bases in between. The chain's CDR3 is CASSQEAGVGYGYTF. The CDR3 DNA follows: TGCGCCAGCAGCCAAGAAGCGGGGGTCGGCTATGGCTACACCTTC.

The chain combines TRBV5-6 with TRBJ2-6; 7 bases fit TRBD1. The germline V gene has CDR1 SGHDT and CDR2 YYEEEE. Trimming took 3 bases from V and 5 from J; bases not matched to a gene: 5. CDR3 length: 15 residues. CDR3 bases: TGTGCCAGCAGCTCCCGACAGGGCTGGGCCAACGTCCTGACTTTC. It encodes CASSSRQGWANVLTF.

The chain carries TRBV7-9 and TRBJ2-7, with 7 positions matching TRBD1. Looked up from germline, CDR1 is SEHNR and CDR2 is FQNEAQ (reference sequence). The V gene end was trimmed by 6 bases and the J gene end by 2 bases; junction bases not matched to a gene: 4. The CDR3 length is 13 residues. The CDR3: CASRDRTTYEQYF. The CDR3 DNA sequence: TGTGCCAGCAGGGACAGGACCACCTACGAGCAGTACTTC.

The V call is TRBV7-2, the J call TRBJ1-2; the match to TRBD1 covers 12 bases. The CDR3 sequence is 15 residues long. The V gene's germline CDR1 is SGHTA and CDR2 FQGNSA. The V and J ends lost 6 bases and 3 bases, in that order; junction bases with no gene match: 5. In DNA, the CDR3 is TGTGCCAGCAGAGCCGGGACAGGGGGCGACTATGGCTACACCTTC. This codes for CASRAGTGGDYGYTF.

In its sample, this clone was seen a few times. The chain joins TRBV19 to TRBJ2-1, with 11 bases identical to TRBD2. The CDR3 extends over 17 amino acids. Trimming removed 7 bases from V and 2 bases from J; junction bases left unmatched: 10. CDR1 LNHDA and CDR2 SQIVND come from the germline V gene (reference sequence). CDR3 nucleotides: TGTGCCAGTACTAAGGACGGGACTAGCGGTCCCTACAATGAGCAGTTCTTC. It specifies CASTKDGTSGPYNEQFF.